One sample yielded the 30 T cell receptor beta chains listed below, sequenced in a study of regulatory and conventional T cells in RAG deficiency. Genomic DNA came from blood conventional CD4+ T cells gated CD25-low CD127-high. Here immunoSEQ multiplex PCR was the method, and the copy in TCRdb shows in-frame clones only, minus some. Seen here are around 22,000 clones, around 92% observed once, and the top ten hold roughly 0.71%. The same sample was also used in a study of regulatory T cells. That source reports: The primer mix had 52 TRBV and 13 TRBJ primers.

The sequenced sample was CD4+ T cells sorted from blood. The receptor source for this set is a human donor in good health.

The chain links TRBV10-3 to TRBJ2-1; possibly TRBD2 for D (5 bases). The CDR3 covers 11 residues. Germline values: CDR1 ENHRY, CDR2 SYGVKD. The V gene lost 11 bases and the J gene lost 6 bases, with 11 bases spanning the gap. The CDR3 here is CASRVGNEQFF. DNA for the CDR3: TGTGCCTCGAGGGTAGGCAATGAGCAGTTCTTC.

The chain is built from TRBV6-1 and TRBJ1-1, with TRBD1 identical over 7 bases. The CDR3 is 10 amino acids. CDR1 is MNHNS and CDR2 is SASEGT in the germline V gene. J gave up 8 bases and V 6 bases, and 0 bases lay outside the gene matches. CDR3 nucleotides: TGTGCCAGCAGGGACAGGGAAGCTTTCTTT. Encoded protein: CASRDREAFF.

The chain combines TRBV5-1 with TRBJ1-4; the D gene is possibly TRBD1 (5 bases). The ends were cut back, 3 bases at V and 6 bases at J, with 12 bases in the middle. The germline V gene encodes CDR1 SGHRS and CDR2 YFSETQ. The CDR3 loop spans 14 amino acids. The CDR3 DNA is TGCGCCAGCAGCTCGGAGGGGCGGGATGAAAAACTGTTTTTT. This encodes CASSSEGRDEKLFF.

The table lists this clone with a count of one. The rearrangement joins TRBV28 to TRBJ1-1; a weak D match, TRBD1 (6 bases). The CDR3 has 12 residues. Germline V gene sequence: CDR1 MDHEN, CDR2 SYDVKM. The V and J ends lost 5 bases and 12 bases respectively, with 16 bases between them. The CDR3 reads CASSQPLGGTFF. CDR3 DNA sequence: TGTGCCAGCAGTCAACCCTTGGGGGGCACTTTCTTT.

The chain has TRBV5-8 and TRBJ1-5; D not resolved. CDR3 length: 14 amino acids. Germline V CDR1 and CDR2: SGHTS, YDEGEE. Trimming removed 0 bases from V and 4 bases from J, with 8 bases in between. CDR3: CASSLVPGNQPQHF. In nucleotides, the CDR3 is TGTGCCAGCAGCTTGGTCCCTGGAAATCAGCCCCAGCATTTT.

The chain is built from TRBV11-2 and TRBJ2-3; 10 positions match TRBD2. The CDR3 contains 17 residues. Germline trimming cut 5 bases from V and 5 bases from J; bases unmatched to any gene: 13. Germline loops: CDR1 SGHAT, CDR2 FQNNGV. The CDR3, as DNA: TGTGCCAGCAGCCCGCCTGGGAGCGGGGGGGCCGTAGATACGCAGTATTTT. Encoded protein: CASSPPGSGGAVDTQYF.

The rearrangement joins TRBV7-9 to TRBJ1-1; D might be TRBD1 (5 bases). Trimming cost V 7 bases and J 3 bases, with 12 bases left between them. The germline V gene encodes CDR1 SEHNR and CDR2 FQNEAQ (reference sequence). The length of the CDR3 is 13 residues. Written as DNA, the CDR3 is TGTGCCAGCATGAAAGTGGGGGACACTGAAGCTTTCTTT. This gives the protein CASMKVGDTEAFF.

The V call is TRBV11-2, the J call TRBJ1-6; a weak D match, TRBD1 (6 bases). Per the germline V gene, CDR1 is SGHAT and CDR2 is FQNNGV. The CDR3 consists of 17 residues. Between the trimmed V and J ends, which lost 1 base and 10 bases, there was a span of 20 bases. CDR3 region: CASSLAAGSGGGSPLHF. In DNA form, the CDR3 reads TGTGCCAGCAGCTTAGCGGCAGGGTCCGGAGGGGGATCACCCCTCCACTTT. Together with reference TRBV11-2 and TRBJ1-6, the CDR3 gives the full variable domain: EAGVAQSPRYKIIEKRQSVAFWCNPISGHATLYWYQQILGQGPKLLIQFQNNGVVDDSQLPKDRFSAERLKGVDSTLKIQPAKLEDSAVYLCASSLAAGSGGGSPLHFGNGTRLTVT.

This clone appeared a single time. V is TRBV21-1 and J is TRBJ1-1; TRBD1, the table's D call, lacks a check against the DNA. TRBV21-1 is noted as a pseudogene. This CDR3 contains 18 residues. The CDR3 here is CASSKARTGPFQNTEAFF. CDR3 coding DNA: TGTGCCAGCAGCAAAGCTAGGACAGGTCCCTTTCAGAACACTGAAGCTTTCTTT.

The V and J genes are TRBV11-3 and TRBJ2-6, with unresolved D. CDR1 is SGHNT, CDR2 YENEEA, per germline. The length of the CDR3 is 11 residues. V lost 8 bases and J lost 3, with 2 bases in between. The CDR3 sequence is CASLGANVLTF. The CDR3 DNA reads as TGTGCCAGCCTTGGGGCCAACGTCCTGACTTTC.

The chain is built from TRBV2 and TRBJ2-4, with D unresolved. The CDR3 covers 16 residues. The germline V gene has CDR1 SNHLY and CDR2 FYNNEI. The V and J ends lost 6 bases and 0 bases respectively, with 15 bases between them. DNA of the CDR3: TGTGCCAGCAGACTTACTCAGGAGTTAGCCAAAAACATTCAGTACTTC. It is translated as CASRLTQELAKNIQYF.

As to this clone: Mismatch with germline at one junction end may stem from a read error. The chain carries TRBV6-1 and TRBJ1-2; weak D call: TRBD1 (6 bases). This CDR3 has 11 residues. The germline V gene encodes CDR1 MNHNS and CDR2 SASEGT. The CDR3 protein is CASTRGGGNAF. The CDR3 region has the DNA TGTGCCAGCACCCGAGGGGGGGGGAACGCCTTC.

This clone was recorded a few times. The genes are TRBV30 and TRBJ2-1; 10 nucleotides agree with TRBD2. Germline V CDR1 and CDR2: GTSNPN, SVGIG (reference sequence). This CDR3 has 18 amino acids. J was trimmed by 4 bases and V by 3 bases; bases with no gene match: 15. CDR3 nucleotides: TGTGCCTGGAGCGCAGCGACTAGCGGGCCCCTCCCATACAATGAGCAGTTCTTC. Translation gives CAWSAATSGPLPYNEQFF.

This clone has only one observation. This rearrangement joins TRBV2 to TRBJ1-5, with 9 bases aligning to TRBD1. Germline values: CDR1 SNHLY, CDR2 FYNNEI. The CDR3 runs to 15 residues. Losses at the gene ends were 1 base for V and 6 bases for J; bases not matched to a gene: 4. CDR3 loop: CASSEEGQGRQPQHF. The CDR3 nucleotides read TGTGCCAGCAGTGAAGAGGGACAGGGCCGTCAGCCCCAGCATTTT.

The V gene is TRBV4-1, the J gene TRBJ1-6; 9 positions match TRBD1. Germline trimming cut 1 base from V and 5 bases from J; bases unmatched to any gene: 3. Per the germline V gene, CDR1 is MGHRA and CDR2 is YSYEKL. The CDR3 extends over 16 amino acids. The CDR3 DNA follows: TGCGCCAGCAGCCAAGCAGACAGGGGGAATAATTCACCCCTCCACTTT. Translating it yields CASSQADRGNNSPLHF.

This rearrangement joins TRBV5-5 to TRBJ2-1; 7 nucleotides align to TRBD2. V lost 0 bases to trimming and J lost 8 bases; unmatched junction nucleotides: 5. Germline V gene data show CDR1 as SGHKS and CDR2 as YYEKEE (reference sequence). The CDR3 spans 14 residues. CDR3 sequence: CASSLVTGRDEQFF. The CDR3 DNA reads TGTGCCAGCAGCTTGGTTACGGGGAGGGATGAGCAGTTCTTC.

The chain joins TRBV28 to TRBJ1-6; 7 bases fit TRBD1. This CDR3 has 15 residues. The junction had 6 bases not matched to a gene; V was cut back by 6 bases and J by 4 bases. Germline V gene data show CDR1 as MDHEN and CDR2 as SYDVKM. The CDR3 nucleotides read TGTGCCAGCAGACGACAGGGAAATTATAATTCACCCCTCCACTTT. As protein: CASRRQGNYNSPLHF.

The chain uses TRBV11-2 and TRBJ1-6; the D is unclear. CDR3 length: 17 residues. The germline CDR1 and CDR2 sequences are SGHAT and FQNNGV. V was shortened by 4 bases and J by 3 bases, with 16 bases between the two germline ends. The CDR3 region has the DNA TGTGCCAGCAGCTCCAGAGTTGACGCCGTCTATAATTCACCCCTCCACTTT. It encodes CASSSRVDAVYNSPLHF. Combining the CDR3 with reference TRBV11-2 and TRBJ1-6 gives the whole variable domain EAGVAQSPRYKIIEKRQSVAFWCNPISGHATLYWYQQILGQGPKLLIQFQNNGVVDDSQLPKDRFSAERLKGVDSTLKIQPAKLEDSAVYLCASSSRVDAVYNSPLHFGNGTRLTVT.

This CDR3 is CACAGLAGPSGPYNEQFF. In nucleotides, the CDR3 is TGTGCCTGCGCGGGACTAGCGGGACCCTCGGGTCCCTACAATGAGCAGTTCTTC. This chain links TRBV30 with TRBJ2-1; TRBD2 agrees at 13 bases. The CDR3 runs to 18 residues. Germline loops: CDR1 GTSNPN, CDR2 SVGIG (reference sequence). Trimming removed 6 bases from V and 2 bases from J; junction bases left unmatched: 13.

CDR3 coding DNA: TGTGCCAGCAGTCCACCGGGACGTTCCTACGAGCAGTACTTC. Its protein product is CASSPPGRSYEQYF. J is TRBJ2-7 and V is TRBV6-6, with D perhaps given as TRBD1 or TRBD2 (5 bases each). The CDR3 length is 14 residues. Germline V CDR1 and CDR2: MNHNY, SVGAGI (reference sequence). V lost 5 bases and J lost 1, with 12 bases in between.

The V gene is TRBV10-3, the J gene TRBJ2-1; 8 positions agree with TRBD2. Germline loops: CDR1 ENHRY, CDR2 SYGVKD. V lost 3 bases, J lost 4 bases, and 5 bases stayed unmatched. The length of the CDR3 is 15 residues. The CDR3 DNA is TGTGCCATCAGTGAAACCGGGGGGGCATACAATGAGCAGTTCTTC. Translation: CAISETGGAYNEQFF.

The rearrangement links TRBV19 to TRBJ2-2; no firm D call. The CDR3 loop spans 15 amino acids. CDR1 LNHDA and CDR2 SQIVND come from the germline V gene (reference sequence). V was trimmed by 5 bases and J by 1 base, leaving 11 bases between them. CDR3 loop: CASSVSLMNTGELFF. Written as DNA, the CDR3 is TGTGCCAGTAGTGTCAGCCTGATGAACACCGGGGAGCTGTTTTTT.

The table lists this clone with a count of one. J is TRBJ1-5 and V is TRBV6-6; the D gene is possibly TRBD1 (6 bases). V was pared by 2 bases and J by 5 bases, with 13 bases between. Germline V CDR1 and CDR2: MNHNY, SVGAGI (reference sequence). The CDR3 length is 15 residues. The CDR3 nucleotides are TGTGCCAGCAGTTACATAGGCAGGGGCGATCAGCCCCAGCATTTT. Translation gives CASSYIGRGDQPQHF.

This sequence joins TRBV29-1 and TRBJ1-2; D remains ambiguous. From germline, CDR1 is SQVTM and CDR2 ANQGSEA. V was cut by 4 bases and J by 0 bases, with 6 bases left in between. This CDR3 region has 12 residues. The CDR3 region is CSVGIANYGYTF. The CDR3 bases are TGCAGCGTTGGTATCGCTAACTATGGCTACACCTTC.

This chain links TRBV19 with TRBJ2-7, with TRBD2 matching over 7 bases. Trimming cost V 3 bases and J 2 bases; bases outside gene matches: 7. The CDR3 has 15 residues. Looked up from germline, CDR1 is LNHDA and CDR2 is SQIVND (reference sequence). The CDR3 bases are TGTGCCAGTAGTATTTATACGGGAGGCACCTACGAGCAGTACTTC. Translating it yields CASSIYTGGTYEQYF.

The chain employs TRBV5-6 and TRBJ1-3; the D gene is possibly TRBD1 (5 bases). Germline CDR1 reads SGHDT; CDR2 reads YYEEEE. There are 13 residues in the CDR3. The ends were cut back, 0 bases at V and 6 bases at J, with 7 bases in the middle. CDR3 amino acids: CASSLVGTNTIYF. DNA of the CDR3: TGTGCCAGCAGCTTGGTGGGGACAAACACCATATATTTT.

The chain is built from TRBV6-1 and TRBJ1-6; 8 bases map to TRBD1. Losses at the gene ends were 0 bases for V and 3 bases for J; bases not matched to a gene: 4. The germline V gene has CDR1 MNHNS and CDR2 SASEGT. This CDR3 comprises 17 residues. Here the CDR3 DNA reads TGTGCCAGCAGTGAAGCAGCCAGGGGGCTCTATAATTCACCCCTCCACTTT. Its protein is CASSEAARGLYNSPLHF.

V usage is TRBV6-1 and J usage is TRBJ2-7, with D possibly matching TRBD1 (7 bases). The CDR3 spans 13 residues. V was cut by 3 bases and J by 5 bases, with 11 bases left in between. Germline assignment: CDR1 MNHNS and CDR2 SASEGT. Here the CDR3 reads CASSDTGEDEQYF. Written as DNA, the CDR3 is TGTGCCAGCAGTGATACAGGGGAGGACGAGCAGTACTTC.

This clone was detected only once. This chain connects TRBV5-5 to TRBJ1-1; D ambiguous. Germline assignment: CDR1 SGHKS and CDR2 YYEKEE (reference sequence). The ends were cut back, 2 bases at V and 1 base at J, with 9 bases in the middle. The length of the CDR3 is 14 residues. The CDR3 DNA follows: TGTGCCAGCAGCTTAACGTGGGCGAACACTGAAGCTTTCTTT. This encodes CASSLTWANTEAFF. Full variable domain (missing parts from reference TRBV5-5 and TRBJ1-1): DAGVTQSPTHLIKTRGQQVTLRCSPISGHKSVSWYQQVLGQGPQFIFQYYEKEERGRGNFPDRFSARQFPNYSSELNVNALLLGDSALYLCASSLTWANTEAFFGQGTRLTVV.

The genes are TRBV10-3 and TRBJ2-5; the D call may be TRBD1 or TRBD2 (5 bases each). The germline V and J ends were trimmed by 6 bases and 3 bases, with 17 bases remaining between them. This CDR3 contains 15 residues. Germline assignment: CDR1 ENHRY and CDR2 SYGVKD. The CDR3 sequence: CAIRNIPGPKETQYF. The CDR3 nucleotides read TGTGCCATCAGAAACATACCGGGACCTAAAGAGACCCAGTACTTC.